This is a list of T cell receptor beta chains from one sample in a study of CD8+CD57+ T cells in acquired aplastic anemia. TCRdb redid the calling of the reads with MiXCR, one entry per CDR3 protein. The sample carries 98,000 or so distinct CDR3 sequences, under 60% recorded once. What was sequenced was sorted CD4+, CD8+, or CD8+CD57+ T cells (not recorded which) from PBMCs. The receptors were gathered from a human donor in good health, serving as a control. Both conserved end residues are part of each CDR3. The order of the fields is clone size, D gene, V gene, J gene, CDR3 protein, CDR3 DNA. The D gene is left open where the match is weak. Only part of the rows carry a size: once, few, many, or a class if the clone is expanded.

clone_size: many; d_call: -; v_call: TRBV4-3; j_call: TRBJ1-2; cdr3_aa: CASSPTTGMYGYTF; cdr3_nt: TGCGCCAGCAGCCCAACCACAGGCATGTATGGCTACACCTTC
clone_size: -; d_call: TRBD1; v_call: TRBV27; j_call: TRBJ1-5; cdr3_aa: CASSGGTGSSQPQHF; cdr3_nt: TGTGCCAGCAGCGGTGGGACAGGGTCAAGTCAGCCCCAGCATTTT
clone_size: -; d_call: TRBD1; v_call: TRBV29-1; j_call: TRBJ2-7; cdr3_aa: CSVVRQGEGLREQYF; cdr3_nt: TGCAGCGTTGTCAGACAGGGGGAAGGTCTACGCGAGCAGTACTTC
clone_size: -; d_call: -; v_call: TRBV20-1; j_call: TRBJ2-7; cdr3_aa: CSARGSYEQYF; cdr3_nt: TGCAGTGCTAGGGGCTCCTACGAGCAGTACTTC
clone_size: -; d_call: -; v_call: TRBV9; j_call: TRBJ2-2; cdr3_aa: CASSLGHDILPGELFF; cdr3_nt: TGTGCCAGCAGCCTCGGGCACGATATCTTACCCGGGGAGCTGTTTTTT
clone_size: many; d_call: -; v_call: TRBV5-1; j_call: TRBJ1-1; cdr3_aa: CASSTPTETTTAFF; cdr3_nt: TGCGCCAGCAGCACCCCGACAGAGACCACTACTGCTTTCTTT
clone_size: -; d_call: -; v_call: TRBV29-1; j_call: TRBJ2-5; cdr3_aa: CSVDPLTGTQYF; cdr3_nt: TGCAGCGTTGACCCCTTAACAGGGACCCAGTACTTC
clone_size: few; d_call: -; v_call: TRBV25-1; j_call: TRBJ2-5; cdr3_aa: CASSGGAQETQYF; cdr3_nt: TGTGCCAGCAGTGGGGGGGCCCAAGAGACCCAGTACTTC
clone_size: few; d_call: -; v_call: TRBV20-1; j_call: TRBJ2-3; cdr3_aa: CSAREAWLLPDTQYF; cdr3_nt: TGTAGTGCTAGAGAAGCGTGGTTATTACCAGATACGCAGTATTTT
clone_size: many; d_call: TRBD2; v_call: TRBV6-5; j_call: TRBJ2-3; cdr3_aa: CASSYLAGTNTDTQYF; cdr3_nt: TGTGCCAGCAGTTATTTAGCGGGGACGAACACAGATACGCAGTATTTT
clone_size: many; d_call: -; v_call: TRBV5-6; j_call: TRBJ1-4; cdr3_aa: CASSLSGFGEKLFF; cdr3_nt: TGTGCCAGCAGCTTGTCAGGGTTCGGTGAAAAACTGTTTTTT
clone_size: -; d_call: -; v_call: TRBV9; j_call: TRBJ1-2; cdr3_aa: CASGGSSYGYTF; cdr3_nt: TGTGCCAGCGGGGGGAGCTCCTATGGCTACACCTTC
clone_size: many; d_call: -; v_call: TRBV12-3/TRBV12-4; j_call: TRBJ1-2; cdr3_aa: CASSFDRINYGYTF; cdr3_nt: TGTGCCAGCAGTTTCGACAGGATTAACTATGGCTACACCTTC
clone_size: -; d_call: TRBD1; v_call: TRBV2; j_call: TRBJ1-1; cdr3_aa: CASRTTGGGTEAFF; cdr3_nt: TGTGCCAGCAGAACGACAGGGGGTGGCACTGAAGCTTTCTTT
clone_size: -; d_call: -; v_call: TRBV7-9; j_call: TRBJ2-2; cdr3_aa: CASSLEHFTGELFF; cdr3_nt: TGTGCCAGCAGCTTAGAACATTTCACCGGGGAGCTGTTTTTT
clone_size: -; d_call: -; v_call: TRBV29-1; j_call: TRBJ2-5; cdr3_aa: CSVVTLQETQYF; cdr3_nt: TGCAGCGTTGTAACACTGCAAGAGACCCAGTACTTC
clone_size: many; d_call: -; v_call: TRBV2; j_call: TRBJ1-2; cdr3_aa: CASSVTTGSGYTF; cdr3_nt: TGTGCCAGCAGTGTAACTACAGGGAGTGGCTACACCTTC
clone_size: many; d_call: -; v_call: TRBV6-2/TRBV6-3; j_call: TRBJ2-5; cdr3_aa: CATHQETQYF; cdr3_nt: TGTGCCACCCATCAAGAGACCCAGTACTTC
clone_size: -; d_call: TRBD1; v_call: TRBV6-1; j_call: TRBJ1-6; cdr3_aa: CASRGTGPPLHF; cdr3_nt: TGTGCCAGCAGGGGGACAGGGCCACCCCTCCACTTT
clone_size: -; d_call: TRBD2; v_call: TRBV12-3/TRBV12-4; j_call: TRBJ2-7; cdr3_aa: CASSLGSSGPYEQYF; cdr3_nt: TGTGCCAGCAGTTTAGGGTCTAGCGGCCCCTACGAGCAGTACTTC
clone_size: -; d_call: -; v_call: TRBV29-1; j_call: TRBJ2-1; cdr3_aa: CSVDRIGHNEQFF; cdr3_nt: TGCAGCGTTGATCGTATCGGGCACAATGAGCAGTTCTTC
clone_size: -; d_call: -; v_call: TRBV2; j_call: TRBJ1-2; cdr3_aa: CASSEGRQTYYTF; cdr3_nt: TGTGCCAGCAGTGAAGGGAGACAGACTTACTACACCTTC
clone_size: -; d_call: -; v_call: TRBV15; j_call: TRBJ2-2; cdr3_aa: CATSREIHRGRAGELFF; cdr3_nt: TGTGCCACCAGCAGGGAAATTCACAGGGGGAGGGCCGGGGAGCTGTTTTTT
clone_size: -; d_call: TRBD2; v_call: TRBV11-1; j_call: TRBJ2-3; cdr3_aa: CASSPRGGPTDTQYF; cdr3_nt: TGTGCCAGCAGCCCACGGGGGGGTCCTACAGATACGCAGTATTTT
clone_size: -; d_call: -; v_call: TRBV27; j_call: TRBJ1-1; cdr3_aa: CASSSGQNTEAFF; cdr3_nt: TGTGCCAGCAGTTCGGGACAGAACACTGAAGCTTTCTTT
clone_size: -; d_call: -; v_call: TRBV7-3; j_call: TRBJ1-1; cdr3_aa: CASSSGQYTEAFF; cdr3_nt: TGTGCCAGCAGCTCCGGACAGTACACTGAAGCTTTCTTT
clone_size: -; d_call: -; v_call: TRBV20-1; j_call: TRBJ1-2; cdr3_aa: CSARTGYTF; cdr3_nt: TGCAGTGCTAGAACTGGCTACACCTTC
clone_size: many; d_call: -; v_call: TRBV6-2/TRBV6-3; j_call: TRBJ1-5; cdr3_aa: CASSYAGNQPQHF; cdr3_nt: TGTGCCAGCAGTTACGCTGGCAATCAGCCCCAGCATTTT
clone_size: -; d_call: -; v_call: TRBV29-1; j_call: TRBJ2-1; cdr3_aa: CSASVVAAYNEQFF; cdr3_nt: TGCAGTGCTAGTGTGGTAGCGGCCTACAATGAGCAGTTCTTC
clone_size: once; d_call: TRBD1; v_call: TRBV10-1; j_call: TRBJ1-2; cdr3_aa: CASSQGQTYGYTF; cdr3_nt: TGCGCCAGCAGCCAGGGACAGACCTATGGCTACACCTTC
clone_size: -; d_call: TRBD1; v_call: TRBV19; j_call: TRBJ2-7; cdr3_aa: CASRVRDRVGEQYF; cdr3_nt: TGTGCCAGTAGGGTCCGGGACAGGGTTGGCGAGCAGTACTTC
clone_size: -; d_call: -; v_call: TRBV7-2; j_call: TRBJ2-1; cdr3_aa: CASSLTGYNEQFF; cdr3_nt: TGTGCCAGCAGCTTAACAGGTTACAATGAGCAGTTCTTC
clone_size: many; d_call: TRBD1; v_call: TRBV4-2; j_call: TRBJ2-5; cdr3_aa: CASSQGGQTEQETQYF; cdr3_nt: TGTGCCAGCAGCCAAGGGGGACAGACAGAACAAGAGACCCAGTACTTC
clone_size: -; d_call: -; v_call: TRBV19; j_call: TRBJ1-1; cdr3_aa: CASGRSATEAFF; cdr3_nt: TGTGCCAGTGGAAGGTCCGCCACTGAAGCTTTCTTT
clone_size: many; d_call: -; v_call: TRBV9; j_call: TRBJ2-7; cdr3_aa: CASSSHGELNYEQYF; cdr3_nt: TGTGCCAGCAGCTCCCACGGGGAACTGAACTACGAGCAGTACTTC
clone_size: -; d_call: TRBD2; v_call: TRBV5-1; j_call: TRBJ2-7; cdr3_aa: CASSWPGLAGGPRSEQYF; cdr3_nt: TGCGCCAGCAGCTGGCCGGGACTAGCGGGAGGGCCGAGGAGCGAGCAGTACTTC
clone_size: -; d_call: TRBD2; v_call: TRBV9; j_call: TRBJ2-1; cdr3_aa: CASSHSGGDEQFF; cdr3_nt: TGTGCCAGCAGCCATAGCGGGGGGGATGAGCAGTTCTTC
clone_size: many; d_call: -; v_call: TRBV5-1; j_call: TRBJ2-3; cdr3_aa: CASFELREDTQYF; cdr3_nt: TGCGCCAGCTTCGAGCTCCGGGAAGATACGCAGTATTTT
clone_size: -; d_call: -; v_call: TRBV7-4; j_call: TRBJ2-7; cdr3_aa: CASSQPYEQYF; cdr3_nt: TGTGCCAGCAGCCAGCCCTACGAGCAGTACTTC
clone_size: many; d_call: -; v_call: TRBV5-6; j_call: TRBJ1-1; cdr3_aa: CASSWGDTEAFF; cdr3_nt: TGTGCCAGCAGCTGGGGGGACACTGAAGCTTTCTTT
clone_size: -; d_call: -; v_call: TRBV29-1; j_call: TRBJ1-1; cdr3_aa: CSVTSRGANTEAFF; cdr3_nt: TGCAGCGTTACCTCAAGGGGGGCTAACACTGAAGCTTTCTTT
clone_size: -; d_call: -; v_call: TRBV2; j_call: TRBJ1-2; cdr3_aa: CATGERSYGYTF; cdr3_nt: TGTGCCACAGGGGAGCGCTCCTATGGCTACACCTTC
clone_size: -; d_call: -; v_call: TRBV27; j_call: TRBJ1-6; cdr3_aa: CASSFRASSPLHF; cdr3_nt: TGTGCCAGCAGTTTCAGGGCTTCTTCACCCCTCCACTTT
clone_size: many; d_call: TRBD1; v_call: TRBV4-2; j_call: TRBJ2-3; cdr3_aa: CASSPQTTGGINTQYF; cdr3_nt: TGTGCCAGCAGTCCACAGACGACAGGGGGCATTAATACGCAGTATTTT
clone_size: -; d_call: TRBD1; v_call: TRBV11-2; j_call: TRBJ2-3; cdr3_aa: CASSPRTGGTDTQYF; cdr3_nt: TGTGCCAGCAGCCCGCGGACAGGGGGCACAGATACGCAGTATTTT
clone_size: few; d_call: -; v_call: TRBV25-1; j_call: TRBJ1-2; cdr3_aa: CASSVEGPRYGYTF; cdr3_nt: TGTGCCAGCAGTGTAGAGGGACCTCGGTATGGCTACACCTTC
clone_size: -; d_call: TRBD2; v_call: TRBV6-1; j_call: TRBJ2-3; cdr3_aa: CASRASGASNLDTQYF; cdr3_nt: TGTGCCAGCAGAGCTAGCGGGGCTTCCAATTTAGATACGCAGTATTTT
clone_size: -; d_call: -; v_call: TRBV19; j_call: TRBJ2-7; cdr3_aa: CASSIGSSYEQYF; cdr3_nt: TGTGCCAGTAGTATAGGCAGTTCCTACGAGCAGTACTTC
clone_size: -; d_call: -; v_call: TRBV5-1; j_call: TRBJ2-5; cdr3_aa: CASRSDKHYQETQYF; cdr3_nt: TGCGCCAGCAGATCGGACAAGCACTACCAAGAGACCCAGTACTTC
clone_size: -; d_call: -; v_call: TRBV24-1; j_call: TRBJ1-2; cdr3_aa: CATSDPPDSAGYTF; cdr3_nt: TGTGCCACCAGTGACCCTCCTGACTCGGCTGGCTACACCTTC
clone_size: -; d_call: -; v_call: TRBV7-2; j_call: TRBJ2-7; cdr3_aa: CASSFQPGEQYF; cdr3_nt: TGTGCCAGCAGCTTTCAACCGGGGGAGCAGTACTTC
clone_size: -; d_call: -; v_call: TRBV10-3; j_call: TRBJ1-1; cdr3_aa: CAISPRGDTEAFF; cdr3_nt: TGTGCCATCAGTCCCAGGGGAGACACTGAAGCTTTCTTT
clone_size: -; d_call: -; v_call: TRBV9; j_call: TRBJ1-1; cdr3_aa: CASSVGVQNTEAFF; cdr3_nt: TGTGCCAGCAGCGTAGGGGTTCAGAACACTGAAGCTTTCTTT
clone_size: few; d_call: -; v_call: TRBV29-1; j_call: TRBJ1-5; cdr3_aa: CSVALGANTNQPQHF; cdr3_nt: TGCAGCGTCGCGCTGGGAGCCAATACCAATCAGCCCCAGCATTTT
clone_size: few; d_call: -; v_call: TRBV25-1; j_call: TRBJ2-1; cdr3_aa: CASSEQGFEQFF; cdr3_nt: TGTGCCAGCAGTGAACAGGGTTTTGAGCAGTTCTTC